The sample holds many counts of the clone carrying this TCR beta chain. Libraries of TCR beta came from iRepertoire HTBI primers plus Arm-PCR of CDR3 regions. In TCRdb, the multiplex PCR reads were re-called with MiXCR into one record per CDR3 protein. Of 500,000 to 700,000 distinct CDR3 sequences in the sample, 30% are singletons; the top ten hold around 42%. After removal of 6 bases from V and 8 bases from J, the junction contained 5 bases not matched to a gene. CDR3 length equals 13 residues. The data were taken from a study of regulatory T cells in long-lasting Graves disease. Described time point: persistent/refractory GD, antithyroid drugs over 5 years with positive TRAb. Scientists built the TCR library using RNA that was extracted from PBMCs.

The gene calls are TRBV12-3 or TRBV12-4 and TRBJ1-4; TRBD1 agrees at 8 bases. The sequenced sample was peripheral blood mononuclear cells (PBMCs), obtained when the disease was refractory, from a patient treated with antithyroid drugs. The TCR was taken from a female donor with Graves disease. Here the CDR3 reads CASRGTGGEKLFF. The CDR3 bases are TGTGCCAGCAGGGGGACAGGAGGGGAAAAACTGTTTTTT.